This entry describes one T cell receptor (beta chain). Its specificity is unknown. Trimming shortened V by 3 bases and J by 6 bases, and 12 bases separated the two germline ends. Germline values: CDR1 MNHNS, CDR2 SASEGT. This CDR3 spans 14 amino acids. The sample originates from a study of T cells in localized non-small cell lung cancer. Study outcomes and limitations: It remains possible that heterogeneity exists, since only one tumor region was sequenced. Researchers found a median approximately 50 of the top 100 tumor clones in adjacent lung. Uninvolved nearby lung showed the greatest T cell clonality, exceeding that found in tumor. Density of T cells in blood, when higher, went with longer overall survival.

Only in-frame clones appear in the TCRdb table, and some are missing; sequencing was by immunoSEQ multiplex PCR. The table has just over 70,000 clones, roughly nine tenths seen once. This chain joins TRBV6-1 and TRBJ1-5; maybe TRBD1 (5 bases). This receptor was taken from a male donor aged 60 or over with stage III squamous cell lung carcinoma. This sample comprised peripheral blood, obtained before any cancer treatment. The CDR3 loop is CASSDREDSQPQHF. The CDR3 DNA sequence: TGTGCCAGCAGTGACAGGGAAGATAGTCAGCCCCAGCATTTT.